This is a list of T cell receptor beta chains from one sample in a study of identical twins. One entry per CDR3 protein results from TCRdb running MiXCR on the 5' RACE reads. The sample includes some 330,000 distinct CDR3 sequences, approximately 10% of them seen just once. The sample taken for sequencing was naive T cells sorted from blood. The receptors were gathered from a woman aged 45-60 years in good health. Each CDR3 is given with its conserved first and last residue. Fields, in order: CDR3 DNA, CDR3 protein, clone size, CDR3 length, V gene, D gene, J gene. D genes are given only for firm matches. Size tells how often a clone was seen (once, few, many) or the class of an expanded clone, and some rows leave it out.

TGTGCCAGCAGTTTACGCAGGGTCAATCAGCCCCAGCATTTT | CASSLRRVNQPQHF | many | 14 | TRBV12-3/TRBV12-4 | - | TRBJ1-5
TGCGCCAGCAGGGAGGCAGGGTCTGTCGGCAATGAGCAGTTCTTC | CASREAGSVGNEQFF | - | 15 | TRBV5-1 | - | TRBJ2-1
TGTGCCAGCAGTTACTCAGGGTTCAACTATGGCTACACCTTC | CASSYSGFNYGYTF | many | 14 | TRBV6-5 | - | TRBJ1-2
TGCAGCGTTTCCCTCCGGGACAGGGGGCAAGATACGCAGTATTTT | CSVSLRDRGQDTQYF | - | 15 | TRBV29-1 | TRBD1 | TRBJ2-3
TGCGCCAGCAGCCGGACTAGCGGGAGGGCCGGGGAGCTGTTTTTT | CASSRTSGRAGELFF | few | 15 | TRBV5-1 | TRBD2 | TRBJ2-2
TGTGCCAGCAGTATCCGGGGGCCCTACGAGCAGTACTTC | CASSIRGPYEQYF | - | 13 | TRBV7-2 | - | TRBJ2-7
TGTGCCACCAGCAGATCCGGACTAGCAAGCACAGATACGCAGTATTTT | CATSRSGLASTDTQYF | many | 16 | TRBV15 | TRBD2 | TRBJ2-3
TGCAGCGTTGGGCGGGGTGAGGGCCGGAGGGAGACCCAGTACTTC | CSVGRGEGRRETQYF | few | 15 | TRBV29-1 | - | TRBJ2-5
TGTGCCAGCAGTCACGAACTAGCGTTCAGCTACAATGAGCAGTTCTTC | CASSHELAFSYNEQFF | - | 16 | TRBV27 | TRBD2 | TRBJ2-1
TGTGCCAGCAGTTCGCGGGGGGTGGGGACGGCCAGCACAGATACGCAGTATTTT | CASSSRGVGTASTDTQYF | few | 18 | TRBV6-5 | TRBD2 | TRBJ2-3
TGTGCCAGCAGTTCCCCGGACAGCCTCCAAGAGACCCAGTACTTC | CASSSPDSLQETQYF | - | 15 | TRBV27 | - | TRBJ2-5
TGCGCCAGCAGCCCGGGAGAAGATACGCAGTATTTT | CASSPGEDTQYF | many | 12 | TRBV5-1 | - | TRBJ2-3
TGTGCCAGCAGACACAGGGGCCAAGAGACCCAGTACTTC | CASRHRGQETQYF | few | 13 | TRBV12-3/TRBV12-4 | TRBD1 | TRBJ2-5